One sample yielded the 20 T cell receptor beta chains listed below, sequenced in a study of a mutant IDH1 vaccine in newly diagnosed glioma. No antigen has been assigned to these receptors. The time point here: week 5, during vaccination. Doses consisted of 300 ug of mutant IDH1 20-mer peptide each, paired with topical imiquimod. The assay was immunoSEQ multiplex PCR, and TCRdb's table has in-frame clones only and misses some. The data show 32,000 or so clones, with around 85% seen just once and approximately 22% held by the top ten. Source: PBMCs, taken from a glioma patient whose treatment included an IDH1 peptide vaccine. The receptors derive from a man aged 25 to 40 with glioma.

The chain has TRBV6-5 and TRBJ1-3, with 9 bases matching TRBD1. V dropped 0 bases and J dropped 4; count of bases not matched to a gene: 1. The germline V gene encodes CDR1 MNHEY and CDR2 SVGAGI. The CDR3 extends over 15 amino acids. CDR3 residues: CASSYSGTGGNTIYF. CDR3 DNA: TGTGCCAGCAGTTACTCCGGGACAGGGGGAAACACCATATATTTT.

The rearrangement uses TRBV13 and TRBJ1-6; 7 positions match TRBD1. The CDR3 loop spans 16 amino acids. The germline V gene encodes CDR1 PRHDT and CDR2 FYEKMQ (reference sequence). The trim removed 3 bases at V and 7 bases at J, leaving 9 bases unmatched. Here the CDR3 DNA reads TGTGCCAGCAGCTTGAACAGGGGAACTGGGAATTCACCCCTCCACTTT. It translates to CASSLNRGTGNSPLHF.

The chain combines TRBV5-1 with TRBJ2-7; 8 nucleotides match TRBD1. J was trimmed by 4 bases and V by 7 bases; bases with no gene match: 13. The CDR3 has 15 amino acids. Germline V lookup: CDR1 SGHRS, CDR2 YFSETQ. The CDR3 loop is CASSLPGTGNYEQYF. The DNA of the CDR3 is TGCGCCAGCTCCCTTCCCGGGACAGGAAATTACGAGCAGTACTTC.

CDR3 protein: CASSQTDGRTSGNTIYF. Written as DNA, the CDR3 is TGCGCCAGCAGCCAAACGGACGGCCGAACGTCTGGAAACACCATATATTTT. This chain uses TRBV4-1 with TRBJ1-3; no firm D call. V was cut by 2 bases and J by 1 base, with 15 bases left in between. The CDR3 spans 17 residues. Germline loops: CDR1 MGHRA, CDR2 YSYEKL.

The rearrangement uses TRBV2 and TRBJ2-2; TRBD2 matches 14 bases. With 0 bases clipped from V and 5 bases from J, the junction kept 11 bases outside the gene matches. CDR1 SNHLY and CDR2 FYNNEI come from the germline V gene. There are 20 residues in the CDR3. CDR3 nucleotide sequence: TGTGCCAGCAGTGAAGCGCGGACGGGACTAGCGGGAGTTGGGACCGGGGAGCTGTTTTTT. It specifies CASSEARTGLAGVGTGELFF.

V is TRBV6-5 and J is TRBJ2-5, with D perhaps matching TRBD1 or TRBD2 (5 bases each). V lost 0 bases and J lost 2, with 10 bases in between. In germline, CDR1 is MNHEY, CDR2 SVGAGI. The CDR3 contains 15 residues. The CDR3 sequence is CASSYSAGTQETQYF. The DNA for the CDR3 is TGTGCCAGCAGTTACTCAGCCGGGACGCAAGAGACCCAGTACTTC.

The chain employs TRBV10-3 and TRBJ2-3, with TRBD2 matching 10 bases. V was pared by 6 bases and J by 0 bases, with 3 bases of the junction left unmatched. Germline lookup yields CDR1 ENHRY and CDR2 SYGVKD. The CDR3 is made up of 15 amino acids. The CDR3 DNA reads TGTGCCATCAGGGGACTAGCGCTAAGCACAGATACGCAGTATTTT. The encoded protein is CAIRGLALSTDTQYF.

The chain joins TRBV2 to TRBJ1-5; D call uncertain. The germline V gene encodes CDR1 SNHLY and CDR2 FYNNEI. Trimming stripped 9 bases from V and 2 bases from J, with 14 bases between. The CDR3 spans 14 residues. This CDR3 is CASTRTRGNQPQHF. The CDR3 DNA reads TGTGCCAGTACCCGGACCCGGGGCAATCAGCCCCAGCATTTT. The variable domain in full, with the rest retrieved from reference TRBV2 and TRBJ1-5, is EPEVTQTPSHQVTQMGQEVILRCVPISNHLYFYWYRQILGQKVEFLVSFYNNEISEKSEIFDDQFSVERPDGSNFTLKIRSTKLEDSAMYFCASTRTRGNQPQHFGDGTRLSIL.

The V and J genes are TRBV30 and TRBJ2-7; 10 bases agree with TRBD2. J gave up 0 bases and V 1 base, and 3 bases lay outside the gene matches. Per the germline V gene, CDR1 is GTSNPN and CDR2 is SVGIG (reference sequence). This CDR3 has 15 amino acids. The CDR3 region is CAWSGTSGYSYEQYF. The CDR3 DNA follows: TGTGCCTGGAGTGGGACTAGCGGTTACTCCTACGAGCAGTACTTC.

This chain connects TRBV5-6 to TRBJ1-4; the D is unclear. Germline V gives CDR1 SGHDT, CDR2 YYEEEE. The V gene lost 0 bases and the J gene lost 5 bases, with 17 bases spanning the gap. There are 17 residues in the CDR3. The CDR3 here is CASSLGTFGKPNEKLFF. In DNA form, the CDR3 reads TGTGCCAGCAGCTTGGGTACGTTTGGGAAACCAAATGAAAAACTGTTTTTT.

The genes are TRBV18 and TRBJ2-1; 10 bases align to TRBD1. CDR3 length: 17 amino acids. After removal of 5 bases from V and 6 bases from J, the junction contained 13 bases not matched to a gene. Per germline, CDR1 KGHSH and CDR2 LQKENI. The CDR3: CASSATEAGTGVNEQFF. CDR3 DNA sequence: TGTGCCAGCTCAGCAACTGAAGCCGGGACAGGGGTCAATGAGCAGTTCTTC.

V and J are TRBV5-1 and TRBJ1-3; 7 positions agree with TRBD1. CDR1 is SGHRS, CDR2 YFSETQ, per germline. The CDR3 runs 16 residues. Losses at the gene ends were 4 bases for V and 0 bases for J; bases not matched to a gene: 7. CDR3 amino acids: CASSHRQGASGNTIYF. CDR3 coding DNA: TGCGCCAGCAGCCATCGACAGGGAGCCTCTGGAAACACCATATATTTT.

V is TRBV7-9 and J is TRBJ2-7; D gene uncertain. V shed 5 bases and J shed 3 bases, with 8 bases lying between them. This CDR3 contains 12 residues. Germline CDR1 and CDR2: SEHNR and FQNEAQ (reference sequence). CDR3 residues: CASSVENYEQYF. The CDR3 region has the DNA TGTGCCAGCAGCGTAGAAAACTACGAGCAGTACTTC.

The gene calls are TRBV30 and TRBJ2-1, with TRBD2 matching 9 bases. J gave up 13 bases and V 0 bases, and 1 base lay outside the gene matches. CDR1 is GTSNPN, CDR2 SVGIG, per germline (reference sequence). The CDR3 has 11 residues. The CDR3 protein is CAWSVSGRQFF. CDR3 DNA: TGTGCCTGGAGTGTTAGCGGGAGACAGTTCTTC.

The rearrangement joins TRBV28 to TRBJ1-4; TRBD1 agrees at 11 bases. Trimming removed 3 bases from V and 5 bases from J; junction bases left unmatched: 8. The CDR3 covers 17 residues. CDR1 and CDR2 (germline): MDHEN, SYDVKM. The CDR3 loop is CASSFGGTGGRNEKLFF. The CDR3, as DNA: TGTGCCAGCAGTTTCGGCGGGACAGGGGGACGAAATGAAAAACTGTTTTTT.

This rearrangement joins TRBV27 to TRBJ1-6; 7 bases are a match to TRBD1. The CDR3 consists of 13 residues. Germline loops: CDR1 MNHEY, CDR2 SMNVEV (reference sequence). The junction had 0 bases not matched to a gene; V was cut back by 2 bases and J by 8 bases. For the CDR3, the DNA is TGTGCCAGCAGTTTACAGGGGGATTCACCCCTCCACTTT. Encoded protein: CASSLQGDSPLHF.

This chain links TRBV7-9 with TRBJ2-6; no clear D gene. The CDR3 is 16 amino acids. The germline V gene encodes CDR1 SEHNR and CDR2 FQNEAQ (reference sequence). Trimming pared 0 bases from V and 2 bases from J, leaving 8 bases between. The CDR3: CASSLAEAAGANVLTF. In DNA, the CDR3 is TGTGCCAGCAGCTTAGCTGAGGCGGCTGGGGCCAACGTCCTGACTTTC.

This clone turned up a few times. The chain is built from TRBV5-1 and TRBJ1-5, with 10 bases identical to TRBD1. Germline V lookup: CDR1 SGHRS, CDR2 YFSETQ. V gave up 4 bases and J gave up 7 bases; unmatched junction bases: 5. The CDR3 has 14 residues. The DNA for the CDR3 is TGCGCCAGCAGCCCCGGGACAGGGGCACAGCCCCAGCATTTT. It yields the protein CASSPGTGAQPQHF.

V gene TRBV5-1 combines with J gene TRBJ1-1, with D maybe TRBD1 (5 bases). The germline CDR1 and CDR2 sequences are SGHRS and YFSETQ. Trimming left V 0 bases short and J 10 bases short, with 10 bases between. The CDR3 spans 12 residues. The CDR3 DNA sequence: TGCGCCAGCAGCTTGGGGTCGGGGGGAGCTTTCTTT. This codes for CASSLGSGGAFF.

The chain joins TRBV30 to TRBJ1-4; 9 bases are a match to TRBD1. This CDR3 region has 15 residues. V lost 3 bases and J lost 8; bases outside the gene matches: 10. Germline V gene data show CDR1 as GTSNPN and CDR2 as SVGIG (reference sequence). The CDR3 DNA sequence: TGTGCCTGGAGCCCGAAGACAGGGGGGAGGGAAAAACTGTTTTTT. As protein: CAWSPKTGGREKLFF. The full variable domain, with the rest looked up from reference TRBV30 and TRBJ1-4, is SQTIHQWPATLVQPVGSPLSLECTVEGTSNPNLYWYRQAAGRGLQLLFYSVGIGQISSEVPQNLSASRPQDRQFILSSKKLLLSDSGFYLCAWSPKTGGREKLFFGSGTQLSVL.